This T cell receptor (beta chain) was profiled in a study of T cells after posttransplantation cyclophosphamide (dated by TCRdb to the mid-2010s). With respect to the entire study: Using TRB sequencing, the study followed how the T cell repertoire reconstituted after myeloablative bone marrow transplantation in which posttransplantation cyclophosphamide served as GVHD prophylaxis. Blood from all 30 or so PTCy patients with 1-year posttransplant specimens was subjected to TRB sequencing. Up to 3 additional blood samples from 2 to 5.2 years after transplant were also TRB-sequenced in 3 patients, as was pretransplant blood from several patients. Public TRB sequences were searched against a database of over 3,500 sequences associated with responses to pathogens, tumor antigens, self-antigens and alloantigens. TRA and TRB clonality were tightly correlated in about ten samples, so subsequent TCR analyses focused on TRB only. Samples from 35 PTCy-treated patients and over 15 related bone marrow donors of those patients were subjected to antigen receptor sequencing.

On this clone itself: Its recognized antigen is unknown. Base quality data are lacking; no much larger clone is found one base away.

There are 15 amino acids in the CDR3, from cysteine to phenylalanine inclusive. Of all the DNA, just the CDR3 is kept, 45 bases in frame from base 1. V sheds 0 bases and J sheds 4 bases, leaving 10 bases between their ends. In the germline V gene, CDR1 corresponds to SGHVS and CDR2 to FQNEAQ. Genomic DNA was used for TRB sequencing, which was performed with the immunoSEQ assay at survey resolution or with the hsTCRB kit. Concerning the study's data processing: Initial read processing used immunoSEQ software, and repertoire analyses used the LymphoSeq R package. Clonality was computed as 1 minus normalized Shannon entropy; Gini coefficient was also calculated for each TRB dataset. Phenotypes of unsorted samples were inferred by mapping TRB sequences from sorted subsets of the recipient or donor onto unsorted samples of the same recipient. Here the immuneACCESS table is served through TCRdb, limited to in-frame sequences with V and J called. Missing clones are a known gap in these copies; in checked studies unresolved V genes cover under half, and the rest lacks a known reason. The V and J calls and the clone size are those of that table, but D and trimming were determined from the DNA. The sample table contains about 12,000 clones; only one count was recorded for roughly 2% of them. Around 15% of the sample goes to the ten largest clones.

Points the paper makes about the study in general: The TRB repertoires of T cells infiltrating skin or GI tract showed only limited overlap with the TRB repertoires of T cells in blood. Donor-recipient similarity was low at 1-2 months but rose over the first year, and later blood repertoires were often dominated by donor CD8+ memory clones. Across roughly 40 patients, recipient CMV seropositivity and CMV reactivation were highly associated with TRB clonality; PTCy diversity was similar to CNI/methotrexate controls.

The sample's treatment or condition label, in plain terms: high-dose cyclophosphamide on days +3 and +4 as single-agent GVHD prophylaxis. For conditioning, the PTCy patients got busulfan and fludarabine, then a related or unrelated marrow graft, followed by cyclophosphamide on days +3 and +4. The PTCy-treated patients were enrolled in a prospective multi-institutional clinical trial. Peripheral blood and bone marrow mononuclear cells were isolated by Ficoll-Hypaque density centrifugation and were cryopreserved. The chain joins TRBV7-8 to TRBJ1-5; the D gene remains uncertain. This sequence originates from a male patient aged 25-45 years who received an allogeneic stem cell transplant from a related donor, was CMV-positive, and had no GVHD. Following transplantation, part of the T cell population may be supplied by the graft donor rather than the patient. The specimen was PBMCs, collected after allogeneic stem cell transplant with posttransplant cyclophosphamide. The bases read TGTGCCAGCAGCTTAGCAGGCCCTAGTAATCAGCCCCAGCATTTT. It codes for CASSLAGPSNQPQHF.